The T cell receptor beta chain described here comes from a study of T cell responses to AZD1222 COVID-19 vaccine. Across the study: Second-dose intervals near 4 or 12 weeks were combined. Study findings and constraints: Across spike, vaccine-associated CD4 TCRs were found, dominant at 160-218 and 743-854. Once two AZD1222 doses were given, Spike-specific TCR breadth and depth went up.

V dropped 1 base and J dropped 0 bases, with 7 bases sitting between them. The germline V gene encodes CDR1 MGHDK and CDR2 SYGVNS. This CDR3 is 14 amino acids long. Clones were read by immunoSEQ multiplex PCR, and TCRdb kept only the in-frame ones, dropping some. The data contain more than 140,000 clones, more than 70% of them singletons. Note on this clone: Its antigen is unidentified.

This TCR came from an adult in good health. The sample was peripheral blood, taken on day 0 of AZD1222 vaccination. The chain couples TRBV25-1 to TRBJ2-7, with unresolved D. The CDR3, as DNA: TGTGCCAGCAGTGAATTGACATACTCCTACGAGCAGTACTTC. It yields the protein CASSELTYSYEQYF.